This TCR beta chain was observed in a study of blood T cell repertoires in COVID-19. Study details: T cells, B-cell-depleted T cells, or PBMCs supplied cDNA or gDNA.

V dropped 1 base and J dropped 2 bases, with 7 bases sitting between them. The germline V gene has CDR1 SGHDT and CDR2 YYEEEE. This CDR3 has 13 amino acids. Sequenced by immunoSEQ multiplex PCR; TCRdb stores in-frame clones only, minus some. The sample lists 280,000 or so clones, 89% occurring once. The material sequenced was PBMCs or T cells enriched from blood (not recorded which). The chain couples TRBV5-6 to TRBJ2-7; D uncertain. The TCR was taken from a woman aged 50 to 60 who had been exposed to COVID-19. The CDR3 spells CASSLFGAYEQYF. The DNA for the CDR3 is TGTGCCAGCAGCTTGTTCGGAGCCTACGAGCAGTACTTC. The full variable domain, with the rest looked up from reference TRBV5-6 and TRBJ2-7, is DAGVTQSPTHLIKTRGQQVTLRCSPKSGHDTVSWYQQALGQGPQFIFQYYEEEERQRGNFPDRFSGHQFPNYSSELNVNALLLGDSALYLCASSLFGAYEQYFGPGTRLTVT.